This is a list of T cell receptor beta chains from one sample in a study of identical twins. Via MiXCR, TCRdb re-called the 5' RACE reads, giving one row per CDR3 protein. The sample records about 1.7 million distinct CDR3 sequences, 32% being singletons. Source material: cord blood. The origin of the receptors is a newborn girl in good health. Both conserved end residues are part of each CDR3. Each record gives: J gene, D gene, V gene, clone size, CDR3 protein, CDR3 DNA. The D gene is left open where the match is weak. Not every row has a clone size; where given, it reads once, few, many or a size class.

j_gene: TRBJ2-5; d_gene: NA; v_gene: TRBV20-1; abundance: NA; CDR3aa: CSARTVFRDPQETQYF; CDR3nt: TGCAGTGCTAGAACCGTTTTTCGGGACCCCCAAGAGACCCAGTACTTC
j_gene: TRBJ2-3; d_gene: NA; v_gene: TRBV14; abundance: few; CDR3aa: CASSQVDVGGRTDTQYF; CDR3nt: TGTGCCAGCAGCCAAGTGGACGTGGGGGGGCGCACAGATACGCAGTATTTT
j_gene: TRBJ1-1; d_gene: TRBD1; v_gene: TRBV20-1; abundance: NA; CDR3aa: CSAARGGTEAFF; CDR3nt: TGCAGTGCGGCCAGGGGGGGCACTGAAGCTTTCTTT
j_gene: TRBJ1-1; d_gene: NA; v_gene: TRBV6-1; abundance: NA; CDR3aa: CASSSRQQAFF; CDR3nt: TGTGCCAGCAGTTCTCGACAGCAAGCTTTCTTT
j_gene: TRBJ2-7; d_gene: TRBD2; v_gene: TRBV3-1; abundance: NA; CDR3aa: CASSPQTSPSYEQYF; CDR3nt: TGTGCCAGCAGCCCACAGACTAGCCCCTCCTACGAGCAGTACTTC
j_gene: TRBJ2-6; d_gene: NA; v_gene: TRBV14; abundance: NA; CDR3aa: CASSQDSVSGANVLTF; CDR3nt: TGTGCCAGCAGCCAAGATTCGGTGTCTGGGGCCAACGTCCTGACTTTC
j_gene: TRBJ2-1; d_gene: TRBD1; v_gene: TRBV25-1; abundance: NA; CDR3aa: CASSGDREINEQFF; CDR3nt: TGTGCCAGCAGTGGAGACAGGGAGATCAATGAGCAGTTCTTC
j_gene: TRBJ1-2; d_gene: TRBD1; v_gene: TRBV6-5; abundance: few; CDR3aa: CASSYRRTGYYGYTF; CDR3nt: TGTGCCAGCAGTTACCGAAGGACAGGGTACTATGGCTACACCTTC
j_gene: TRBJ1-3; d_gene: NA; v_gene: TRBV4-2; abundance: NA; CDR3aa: CASSQGGPGNTIYF; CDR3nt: TGTGCCAGCAGCCAAGGAGGGCCCGGAAACACCATATATTTT
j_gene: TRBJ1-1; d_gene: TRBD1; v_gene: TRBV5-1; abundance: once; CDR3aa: CASSGGQAEAFF; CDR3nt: TGCGCCAGCAGCGGCGGACAGGCTGAAGCTTTCTTT
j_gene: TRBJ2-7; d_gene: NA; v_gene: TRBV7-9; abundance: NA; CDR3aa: CASSLSGAGADEQYF; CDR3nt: TGTGCCAGCAGCTTATCGGGGGCTGGGGCTGACGAGCAGTACTTC
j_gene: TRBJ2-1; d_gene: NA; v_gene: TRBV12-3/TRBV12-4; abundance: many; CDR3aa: CASSLTYSSYNEQFF; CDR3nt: TGTGCCAGCAGTTTGACTTATAGCTCCTACAATGAGCAGTTCTTC
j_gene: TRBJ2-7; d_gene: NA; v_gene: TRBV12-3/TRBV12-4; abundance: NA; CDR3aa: CASSFRGVSYEQYF; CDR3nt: TGTGCCAGCAGTTTCAGGGGGGTTAGCTACGAGCAGTACTTC
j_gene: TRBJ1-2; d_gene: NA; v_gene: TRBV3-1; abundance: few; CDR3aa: CASSPSDSRPNYGYTF; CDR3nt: TGTGCCAGCAGTCCGTCGGACAGCCGACCTAACTATGGCTACACCTTC
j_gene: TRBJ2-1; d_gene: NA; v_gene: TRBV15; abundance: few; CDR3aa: CATSRAVRDYNEQFF; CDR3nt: TGTGCCACCAGCAGAGCCGTTCGGGACTACAATGAGCAGTTCTTC
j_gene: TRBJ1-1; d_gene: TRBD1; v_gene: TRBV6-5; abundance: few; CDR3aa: CASSYSTGWDEAFF; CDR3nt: TGTGCCAGCAGTTACTCGACAGGGTGGGATGAAGCTTTCTTT
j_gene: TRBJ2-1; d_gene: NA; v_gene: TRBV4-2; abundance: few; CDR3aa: CASSQDRAFNEQFF; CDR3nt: TGTGCCAGCAGCCAAGATCGGGCGTTCAATGAGCAGTTCTTC
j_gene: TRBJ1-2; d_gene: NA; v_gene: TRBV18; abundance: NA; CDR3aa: CASSPERIANYGYTF; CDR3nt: TGTGCCAGCTCACCGGAGAGGATAGCTAACTATGGCTACACCTTC
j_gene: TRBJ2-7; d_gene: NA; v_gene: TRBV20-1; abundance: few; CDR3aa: CSARGTREYYEQYF; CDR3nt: TGCAGTGCTAGAGGAACTAGGGAATACTACGAGCAGTACTTC
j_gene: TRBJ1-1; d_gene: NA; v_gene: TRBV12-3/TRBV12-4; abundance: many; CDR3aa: CASSLGLGNTEAFF; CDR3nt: TGTGCCAGCAGTTTGGGGCTTGGGAACACTGAAGCTTTCTTT
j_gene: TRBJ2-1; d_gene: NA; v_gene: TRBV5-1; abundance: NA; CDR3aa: CASSLISGVEQFF; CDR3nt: TGCGCCAGCAGCTTGATAAGTGGCGTTGAGCAGTTCTTC
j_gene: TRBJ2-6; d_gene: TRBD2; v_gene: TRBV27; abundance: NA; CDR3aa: CASSPTSGFGSGANVLTF; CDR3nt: TGTGCCAGCAGTCCTACTAGCGGGTTCGGCTCTGGGGCCAACGTCCTGACTTTC
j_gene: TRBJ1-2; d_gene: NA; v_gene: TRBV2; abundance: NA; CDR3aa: CASLQGRSYGYTF; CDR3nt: TGTGCCAGTCTCCAGGGGCGGAGCTATGGCTACACCTTC
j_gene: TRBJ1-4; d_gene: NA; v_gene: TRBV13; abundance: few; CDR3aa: CASSDNSFRDSNEKLFF; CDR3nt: TGTGCCAGCAGCGACAATTCTTTCAGGGATTCTAATGAAAAACTGTTTTTT
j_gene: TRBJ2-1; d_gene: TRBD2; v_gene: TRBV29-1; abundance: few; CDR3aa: CSVAGGSSYNEQFF; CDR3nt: TGCAGCGTTGCTGGCGGGAGCTCCTACAATGAGCAGTTCTTC
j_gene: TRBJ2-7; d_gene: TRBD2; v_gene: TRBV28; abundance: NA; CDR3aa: CASSLTSGRAAEQYF; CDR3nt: TGTGCCAGCAGTCTGACTAGCGGGAGGGCCGCTGAGCAGTACTTC
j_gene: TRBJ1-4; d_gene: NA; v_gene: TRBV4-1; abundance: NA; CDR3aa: CASSQDRPTNEKLFF; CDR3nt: TGCGCCAGCAGCCAGGACCGACCAACTAATGAAAAACTGTTTTTT
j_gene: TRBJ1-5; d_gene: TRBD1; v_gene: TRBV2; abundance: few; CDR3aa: CASSDLTGRQPQHF; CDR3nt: TGTGCCAGCAGTGATTTGACAGGGCGGCAGCCCCAGCATTTT
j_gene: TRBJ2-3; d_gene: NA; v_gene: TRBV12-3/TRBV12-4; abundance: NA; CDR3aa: CASKPLAVSSTDTQYF; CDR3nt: TGTGCCAGCAAACCTCTGGCGGTGTCTAGCACAGATACGCAGTATTTT
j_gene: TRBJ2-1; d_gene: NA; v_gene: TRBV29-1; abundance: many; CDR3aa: CSVVEVNEQFF; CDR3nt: TGCAGCGTTGTTGAAGTCAATGAGCAGTTCTTC
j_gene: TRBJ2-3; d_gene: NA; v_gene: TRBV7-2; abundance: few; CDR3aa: CASSSDFPDTQYF; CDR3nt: TGTGCCAGCAGCTCCGACTTCCCAGATACGCAGTATTTT
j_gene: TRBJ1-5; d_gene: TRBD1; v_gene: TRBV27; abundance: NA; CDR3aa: CASSSHDRVDKPQHF; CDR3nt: TGTGCCAGCAGTTCCCATGACAGGGTGGATAAGCCCCAGCATTTT
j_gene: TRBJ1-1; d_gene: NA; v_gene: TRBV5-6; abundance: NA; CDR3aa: CASSFVAVAEAFF; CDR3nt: TGTGCCAGCAGCTTTGTTGCGGTGGCTGAAGCTTTCTTT
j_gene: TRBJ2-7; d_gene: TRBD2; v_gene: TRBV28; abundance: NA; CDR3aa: CASSLGLAGAKGQYF; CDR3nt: TGTGCCAGCAGTCTCGGACTAGCGGGAGCAAAGGGGCAGTACTTC
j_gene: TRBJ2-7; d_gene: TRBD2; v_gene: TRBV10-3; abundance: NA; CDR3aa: CAISVAGLATYEQYF; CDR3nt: TGTGCCATCAGTGTCGCGGGACTAGCGACCTACGAGCAGTACTTC
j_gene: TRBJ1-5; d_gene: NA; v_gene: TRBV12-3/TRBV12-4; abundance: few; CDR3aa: CASNPQRDCNQPQHF; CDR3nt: TGTGCCAGCAACCCCCAGCGAGATTGCAATCAGCCCCAGCATTTT
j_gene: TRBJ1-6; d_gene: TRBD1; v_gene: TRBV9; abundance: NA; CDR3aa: CASSGTGTTYNSPLHF; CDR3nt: TGTGCCAGCAGCGGGACAGGGACCACTTATAATTCACCCCTCCACTTT
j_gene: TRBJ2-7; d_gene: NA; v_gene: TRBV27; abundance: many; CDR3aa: CASSFALGYEQYF; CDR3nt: TGTGCCAGCAGTTTTGCGTTGGGCTACGAGCAGTACTTC
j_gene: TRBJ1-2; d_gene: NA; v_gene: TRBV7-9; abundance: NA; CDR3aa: CASSHESLGFNGYTF; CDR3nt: TGTGCCAGCAGCCATGAATCCTTGGGGTTTAACGGCTACACCTTC
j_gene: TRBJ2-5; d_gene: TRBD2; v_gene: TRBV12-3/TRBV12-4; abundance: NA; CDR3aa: CASSPKRGKTQYF; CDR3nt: TGTGCCAGCAGTCCCAAGCGGGGCAAGACCCAGTACTTC
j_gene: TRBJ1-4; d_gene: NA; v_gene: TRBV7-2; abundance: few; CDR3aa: CASSWVLGEKLFF; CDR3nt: TGTGCCAGCAGCTGGGTTCTTGGCGAAAAACTGTTTTTT
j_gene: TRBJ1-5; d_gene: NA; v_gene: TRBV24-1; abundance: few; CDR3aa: CATSDGRGAGQPQHF; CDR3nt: TGTGCCACCAGTGATGGGAGGGGGGCAGGTCAGCCCCAGCATTTT
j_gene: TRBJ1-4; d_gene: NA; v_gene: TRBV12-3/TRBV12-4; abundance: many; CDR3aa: CASSFTNEKLFF; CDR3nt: TGTGCCAGCAGTTTCACTAATGAAAAACTGTTTTTT
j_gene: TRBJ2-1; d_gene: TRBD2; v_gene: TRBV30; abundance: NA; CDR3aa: CAWTSGGTYNEQFF; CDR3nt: TGTGCCTGGACTAGCGGGGGGACCTACAATGAGCAGTTCTTC
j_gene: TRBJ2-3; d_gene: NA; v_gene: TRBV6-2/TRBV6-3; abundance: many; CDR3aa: CASTQDWSGTDTQYF; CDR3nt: TGTGCCAGCACCCAGGACTGGAGTGGGACAGATACGCAGTATTTT
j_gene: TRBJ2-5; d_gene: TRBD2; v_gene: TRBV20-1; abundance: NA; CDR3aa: CSASRGLGTSFQETQYF; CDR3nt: TGCAGTGCCAGCAGGGGACTAGGTACTTCCTTCCAAGAGACCCAGTACTTC
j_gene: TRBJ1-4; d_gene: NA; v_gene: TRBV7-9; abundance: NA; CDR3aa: CASSLAKCPNEKLFF; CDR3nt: TGTGCCAGCAGCTTAGCTAAGTGCCCTAATGAAAAACTGTTTTTT
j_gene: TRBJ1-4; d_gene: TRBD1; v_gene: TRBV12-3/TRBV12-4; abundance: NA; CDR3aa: CASSSRDRGLEKLFF; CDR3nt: TGTGCCAGCAGTTCCCGGGACAGGGGGCTTGAAAAACTGTTTTTT
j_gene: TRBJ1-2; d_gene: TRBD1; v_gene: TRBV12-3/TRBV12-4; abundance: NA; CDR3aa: CASSRDRGGANYGYTF; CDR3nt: TGTGCCAGCAGCCGTGACAGGGGGGGAGCTAACTATGGCTACACCTTC
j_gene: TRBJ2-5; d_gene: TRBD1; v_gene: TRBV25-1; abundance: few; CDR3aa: CASSAGQGIGETQYF; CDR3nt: TGTGCCAGCAGTGCAGGACAGGGGATAGGAGAGACCCAGTACTTC
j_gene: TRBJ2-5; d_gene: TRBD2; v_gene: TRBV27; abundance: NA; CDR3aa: CASTTTSGGYNEQYF; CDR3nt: TGTGCCAGCACCACCACTAGCGGAGGGTACAATGAGCAGTACTTC
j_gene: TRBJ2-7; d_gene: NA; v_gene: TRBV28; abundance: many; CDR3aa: CASRDPLEQYF; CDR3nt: TGTGCCAGCAGGGACCCCCTCGAGCAGTACTTC
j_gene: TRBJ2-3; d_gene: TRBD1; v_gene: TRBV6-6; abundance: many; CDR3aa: CASKEDRFTDTQYF; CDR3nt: TGTGCCAGCAAGGAGGACAGGTTCACAGATACGCAGTATTTT
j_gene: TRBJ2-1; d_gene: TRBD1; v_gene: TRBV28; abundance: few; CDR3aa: CASSLMGQGIYNEQFF; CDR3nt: TGTGCCAGCAGTTTAATGGGACAGGGTATATACAATGAGCAGTTCTTC
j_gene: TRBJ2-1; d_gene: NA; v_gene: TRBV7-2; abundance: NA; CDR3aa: CASSLHARNEQFF; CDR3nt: TGTGCCAGCAGCTTGCATGCTCGCAATGAGCAGTTCTTC